Below, 10 T cell receptor beta chains from the same sample are listed, as sequenced in a study of blood T cell repertoires in COVID-19. TCRdb's table, derived via immunoSEQ multiplex PCR, lists solely in-frame clones and lacks some. The sample holds about 52,000 clones, roughly 90% seen once. Sequencing used peripheral blood. These receptor sequences come from a man at least 80 years old with active or convalescent COVID-19.

The chain couples TRBV7-2 to TRBJ2-1, with TRBD1 matching over 9 bases. V lost 5 bases and J lost 7; bases outside the gene matches: 12. The CDR3 extends over 16 amino acids. The germline V gene has CDR1 SGHTA and CDR2 FQGNSA. CDR3 sequence (DNA): TGTGCCAGCAGCCCTGTAGTGGGGACAGGGAGAAATGAGCAGTTCTTC. It specifies CASSPVVGTGRNEQFF.

V is TRBV7-8 and J is TRBJ2-7; 7 bases align to TRBD1. Per germline, CDR1 SGHVS and CDR2 FQNEAQ. The ends lost 4 bases at V and 4 bases at J; junction bases unmatched: 1. The CDR3 covers 12 residues. CDR3 DNA sequence: TGTGCCAGCAGCTCGGGACAGTACGAGCAGTACTTC. Encoded protein: CASSSGQYEQYF.

This rearrangement joins TRBV7-6 to TRBJ2-7; 7 nucleotides align to TRBD2. Germline V gene lookup returns CDR1 SGHVS and CDR2 FNYEAQ. The V and J ends lost 6 bases and 2 bases, in that order; junction bases with no gene match: 13. This CDR3 region has 16 residues. The CDR3 region is CASSLESRGGAYEQYF. The CDR3 DNA sequence: TGTGCCAGCAGTCTAGAATCCCGGGGAGGGGCCTACGAGCAGTACTTC.

V and J are TRBV18 and TRBJ2-1; 13 nucleotides match TRBD2. The CDR3 is 15 amino acids. Germline V gene sequence: CDR1 KGHSH, CDR2 LQKENI. Germline trimming cut 5 bases from V and 12 bases from J; bases unmatched to any gene: 10. CDR3 coding DNA: TGTGCCAGCTCATCAGGACTAGCGGGAGCCCCTGTGCAGTTCTTC. Translated: CASSSGLAGAPVQFF.

This clone was found a few times. The chain couples TRBV5-4 to TRBJ2-2; no firm D call. The CDR3 is 14 residues long. V gave up 2 bases and J gave up 1 base, with 6 bases separating them. The germline gives CDR1 SGHNT, CDR2 YYREEE (reference sequence). The CDR3 region is CASSLKQNTGELFF. In nucleotides, the CDR3 is TGTGCCAGCAGCTTAAAACAGAACACCGGGGAGCTGTTTTTT.

The J gene is TRBJ2-1, the V gene TRBV7-2, with a tentative D call TRBD1 (5 bases). Germline values: CDR1 SGHTA, CDR2 FQGNSA. This CDR3 has 13 amino acids. V dropped 6 bases and J dropped 4 bases, with 10 bases sitting between them. Here the CDR3 reads CASRDRGYNEQFF. The CDR3 bases are TGTGCCAGCAGGGATAGGGGATACAATGAGCAGTTCTTC.

This chain uses TRBV27 with TRBJ1-3; D not certain. Germline CDR1 MNHEY, CDR2 SMNVEV (reference sequence). The CDR3 totals 17 residues. Trimming cost V 4 bases and J 0 bases, with 16 bases left between them. The CDR3 region is CASSSARAMSSGNTIYF. Written as DNA, the CDR3 is TGTGCCAGCAGTTCCGCTCGTGCTATGAGCTCTGGAAACACCATATATTTT.

The V and J genes are TRBV27 and TRBJ2-1; tentative D call: TRBD1 (6 bases). This CDR3 spans 16 amino acids. The germline V and J ends were trimmed by 4 bases and 8 bases, with 21 bases remaining between them. The germline V gene has CDR1 MNHEY and CDR2 SMNVEV (reference sequence). CDR3 DNA sequence: TGTGCCAGCAGTTCCATCTCCGGGACACTAAGCCATGAGCAGTTCTTC. Protein sequence: CASSSISGTLSHEQFF.

The rearrangement joins TRBV4-2 to TRBJ2-1; 7 positions agree with TRBD1. Germline V gene sequence: CDR1 LGHNA, CDR2 YNFKEQ. The CDR3 is 16 amino acids. V lost 3 bases, J lost 3 bases, and 8 bases stayed unmatched. The CDR3 region has the DNA TGTGCCAGCAGCCACCAGGGGGAGACCGTCTACAATGAGCAGTTCTTC. It is translated as CASSHQGETVYNEQFF.

The rearrangement uses TRBV19 and TRBJ1-1; D is perhaps TRBD1 (6 bases). The CDR3 covers 13 residues. CDR1 LNHDA and CDR2 SQIVND come from the germline V gene (reference sequence). V lost 5 bases and J 2 bases, leaving 9 bases between the germline ends. The CDR3 sequence: CASSSGHNTEAFF. CDR3 in DNA: TGTGCCAGTAGTTCGGGACACAACACTGAAGCTTTCTTT.